The clone carrying this TCR beta chain has just a few counts. This sample was included in a study of CD8 T cells in ankylosing spondylitis. Germline assignment: CDR1 WSHSY and CDR2 SAAADI. The CDR3 has 12 amino acids. Trimming took off 2 bases at V and 2 bases at J, with 3 bases between the two ends. Using its own MiXCR run on the 5' RACE reads, TCRdb lists one record per CDR3 protein. The sample records nearly 250,000 distinct CDR3 sequences, 32% being singletons. This rearrangement joins TRBV10-2 to TRBJ2-5; no definite D call. The specimen was blood, either unsorted or a sorted T cell fraction (not recorded which). This receptor was obtained from a male donor with ankylosing spondylitis or in good health (not recorded which). Here the CDR3 DNA reads TGCGCCAGCAGTGAGCCGCAAGAGACCCAGTACTTC. Translated: CASSEPQETQYF.